This is a list of T cell receptor beta chains from one sample in a study of T cells in narcolepsy. Profiled with immunoSEQ multiplex PCR; TCRdb holds only in-frame clones, not every one. The sample carries about 24,000 clones, less than 70% recorded once. The source material was memory (CD45RA-) CD4+ T cells from blood. Source of these receptors: a human donor in good health. CDR3s include the opening cysteine and the closing phenylalanine or tryptophan. The order of the fields is D gene, J gene, clone size, V gene, CDR3 DNA, CDR3 protein. D genes are given only for firm matches. Part of the rows lack a size; the others show once, few, many or a class for expanded clones.

NA	TRBJ1-2	NA	TRBV28	TGTGCCAGCAGTTATAGGGACGGGAAACTAGGTGGCTACACCTTC	CASSYRDGKLGGYTF
NA	TRBJ1-6	NA	TRBV6-1	TGTGCCAGCAGTGAAGGGGAAAATTCACCCCTCCACTTT	CASSEGENSPLHF
NA	TRBJ1-1	NA	TRBV5-1	TGCGCCAGCAGCTTGGACCTGGTCACTGAAGCTTTCTTT	CASSLDLVTEAFF
TRBD1	TRBJ1-5	NA	TRBV7-9	TGTGCCAGCAGCTTCGGGTGGGACAGGGGGAATCAGCCCCAGCATTTT	CASSFGWDRGNQPQHF
NA	TRBJ2-6	NA	TRBV5-6	TGTGCCAGCAGCAGGACAGCGCCTGGGGCCAACGTCCTGACTTTC	CASSRTAPGANVLTF
NA	TRBJ1-3	NA	TRBV30	TGTGCCTGGAGCGAAACGGGGGGTGGAAACACCATATATTTT	CAWSETGGGNTIYF
NA	TRBJ2-7	NA	TRBV9	TGTGCCAGCAGCCCATATGGCGACGACGAGCAGTACTTC	CASSPYGDDEQYF
TRBD1	TRBJ2-7	NA	TRBV5-1	TGCGCCAGCAGCTTGACAGGGGGCCATTCCTACGAGCAGTACTTC	CASSLTGGHSYEQYF
TRBD1	TRBJ2-5	NA	TRBV5-1	TGCGCCAGCAGGACAGGGGGCTTCGGAGAGACCCAGTACTTC	CASRTGGFGETQYF
NA	TRBJ1-4	NA	TRBV19	TGTGCCAGTATACCAGGGAATGAAAAACTGTTTTTT	CASIPGNEKLFF
NA	TRBJ2-7	NA	TRBV7-9	TGTGCCAGCAGCCCACAGGGAGGGGCCTCCTACGAGCAGTACTTC	CASSPQGGASYEQYF
NA	TRBJ2-5	NA	TRBV2	TGTGCCAGCAGTTACAGGGGAGGGCAAGAGACCCAGTACTTC	CASSYRGGQETQYF
NA	TRBJ1-2	NA	TRBV6-1	TGTGCCAGCAGTGAACGTGGGGTGACTGGCTACACCTTC	CASSERGVTGYTF
TRBD2	TRBJ2-5	NA	TRBV2	TGTGCCAGCGGCCGACTAGCGGGGACAAAAGAGACCCAGTACTTC	CASGRLAGTKETQYF
TRBD1	TRBJ1-5	NA	TRBV15	TGTGCCACCAGCAGAGGGGGACAGGGTCAGCCCCAGCATTTT	CATSRGGQGQPQHF
TRBD2	TRBJ2-3	NA	TRBV30	TGTGCCTGGCCCAAAACCACGACTAGCGGGGGCACAGATACGCAGTATTTT	CAWPKTTTSGGTDTQYF
TRBD1	TRBJ1-5	few	TRBV2	TGTGCCAGCAGTGGGAGACAGGGGTTTCAGCCCCAGCATTTT	CASSGRQGFQPQHF
NA	TRBJ2-3	NA	TRBV19	TGTGCCAGTAGTAGCGGAGTGGGGCCGGTAGGAACAGATACGCAGTATTTT	CASSSGVGPVGTDTQYF
NA	TRBJ1-3	NA	TRBV14	TGTGCCAGCAGCCCCTTGAGGGCCCCCATATATTTT	CASSPLRAPIYF
NA	TRBJ1-2	NA	TRBV4-1	TGCGCCAGCAGCCCCACGGGACACCTCTATGGCTACACCTTC	CASSPTGHLYGYTF
NA	TRBJ2-7	few	TRBV7-9	TGTGCCAGCAGTGCCGGCCCGGGGGAGCAGTACTTC	CASSAGPGEQYF
NA	TRBJ2-5	NA	TRBV28	TGTGCCAGCGGGGACCAATACACACAGACCCAGTACTTC	CASGDQYTQTQYF
NA	TRBJ2-3	once	TRBV5-4	TGTGCCAGCAGCTTGGCCGGCGGGTACAGCACAGATACGCAGTATTTT	CASSLAGGYSTDTQYF
NA	TRBJ2-5	medium-sized	TRBV6-5	TGTGCCAGCTCCCTTACTGTCTTAGGGGGAGCGAAGGACTTC	CASSLTVLGGAKDF
NA	TRBJ1-5	NA	TRBV19	TGTGCCAGTAGTATAACGGGCAATCAGCCCCAGCATTTT	CASSITGNQPQHF